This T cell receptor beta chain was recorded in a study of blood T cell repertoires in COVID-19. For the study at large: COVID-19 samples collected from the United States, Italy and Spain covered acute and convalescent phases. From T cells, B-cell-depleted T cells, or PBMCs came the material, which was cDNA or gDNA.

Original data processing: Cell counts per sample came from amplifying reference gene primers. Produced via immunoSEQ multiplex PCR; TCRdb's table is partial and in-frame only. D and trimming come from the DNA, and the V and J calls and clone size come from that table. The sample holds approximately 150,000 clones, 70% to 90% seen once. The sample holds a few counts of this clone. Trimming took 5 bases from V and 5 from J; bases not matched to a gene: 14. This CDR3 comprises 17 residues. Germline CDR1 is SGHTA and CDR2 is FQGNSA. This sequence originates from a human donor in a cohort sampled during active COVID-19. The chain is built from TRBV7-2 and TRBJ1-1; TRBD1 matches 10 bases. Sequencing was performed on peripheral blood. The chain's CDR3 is CASSPETGGRERTEAFF. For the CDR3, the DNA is TGTGCCAGCAGCCCAGAGACAGGGGGCCGGGAAAGAACTGAAGCTTTCTTT.